This TCR beta chain emerged from a study of response to subunit inactivated influenza vaccine. This clonotype was counted a few times. TCRdb re-analysed the RT-PCR reads in MiXCR, keeping a single row per CDR3 protein. Of hundreds of thousands of distinct CDR3 sequences in the sample, approximately 15% are singletons; the top ten hold less than 7%. The sample in question was PBMCs from blood, obtained around two weeks before vaccination. The TCR sequence derives from a man aged 50 to 59 who received an inactivated influenza vaccine.

The CDR3 sequence: CASSQGQVGYEQYF. In DNA form, the CDR3 reads TGCGCCAGCAGCCAAGGACAGGTAGGCTACGAGCAGTACTTC. This chain uses TRBV4-1 with TRBJ2-7; possible D gene TRBD1, 6 bases. Germline V lookup: CDR1 MGHRA, CDR2 YSYEKL. Trimming cost V 1 base and J 3 bases, with 10 bases left between them. This CDR3 has 14 residues.